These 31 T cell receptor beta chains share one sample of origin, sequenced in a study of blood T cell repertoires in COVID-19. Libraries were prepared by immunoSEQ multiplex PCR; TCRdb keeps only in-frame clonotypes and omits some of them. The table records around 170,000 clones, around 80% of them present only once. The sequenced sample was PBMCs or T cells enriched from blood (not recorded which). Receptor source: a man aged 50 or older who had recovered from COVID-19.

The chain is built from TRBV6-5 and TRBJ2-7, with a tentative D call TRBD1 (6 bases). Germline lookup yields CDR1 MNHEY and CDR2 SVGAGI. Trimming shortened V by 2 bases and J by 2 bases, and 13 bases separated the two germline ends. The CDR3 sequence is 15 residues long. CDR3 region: CASSYTAPGAYEQYF. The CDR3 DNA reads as TGTGCCAGCAGTTACACTGCACCAGGGGCCTACGAGCAGTACTTC.

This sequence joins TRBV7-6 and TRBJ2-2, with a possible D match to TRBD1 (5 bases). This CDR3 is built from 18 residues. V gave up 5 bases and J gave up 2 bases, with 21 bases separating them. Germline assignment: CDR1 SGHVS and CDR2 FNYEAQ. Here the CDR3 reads CASSRTAHSGFNTGELFF. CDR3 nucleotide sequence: TGTGCCAGCAGCCGAACCGCCCATTCAGGGTTCAACACCGGGGAGCTGTTTTTT.

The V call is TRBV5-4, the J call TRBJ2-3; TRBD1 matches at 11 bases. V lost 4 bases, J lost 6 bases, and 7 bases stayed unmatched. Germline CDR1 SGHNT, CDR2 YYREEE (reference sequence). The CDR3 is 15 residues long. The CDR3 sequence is CASSTWTGGADTQYF. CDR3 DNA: TGTGCCAGCAGCACCTGGACAGGGGGCGCGGATACGCAGTATTTT.

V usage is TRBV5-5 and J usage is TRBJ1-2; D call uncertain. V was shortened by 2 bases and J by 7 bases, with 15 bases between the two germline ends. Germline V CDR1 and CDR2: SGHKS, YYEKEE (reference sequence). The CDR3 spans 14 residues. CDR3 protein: CASSFGDLRGGYTF. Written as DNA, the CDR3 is TGTGCCAGCAGCTTTGGCGACTTGAGAGGTGGCTACACCTTC. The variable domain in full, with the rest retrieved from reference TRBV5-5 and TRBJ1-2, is DAGVTQSPTHLIKTRGQQVTLRCSPISGHKSVSWYQQVLGQGPQFIFQYYEKEERGRGNFPDRFSARQFPNYSSELNVNALLLGDSALYLCASSFGDLRGGYTFGSGTRLTVV.

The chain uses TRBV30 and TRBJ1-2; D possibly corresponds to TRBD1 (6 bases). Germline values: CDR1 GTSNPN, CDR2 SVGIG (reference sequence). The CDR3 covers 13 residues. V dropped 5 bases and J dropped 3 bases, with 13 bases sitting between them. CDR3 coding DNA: TGTGCCTGGCATAGGGGGATAGACTATGGCTACACCTTC. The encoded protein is CAWHRGIDYGYTF.

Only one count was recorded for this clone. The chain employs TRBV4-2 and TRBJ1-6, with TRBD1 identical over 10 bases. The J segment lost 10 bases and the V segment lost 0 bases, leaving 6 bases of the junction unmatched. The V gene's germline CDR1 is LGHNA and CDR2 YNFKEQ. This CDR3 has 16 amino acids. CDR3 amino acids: CASSQDLGTGVSPLHF. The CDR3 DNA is TGTGCCAGCAGCCAAGATCTCGGGACAGGGGTCTCACCCCTCCACTTT.

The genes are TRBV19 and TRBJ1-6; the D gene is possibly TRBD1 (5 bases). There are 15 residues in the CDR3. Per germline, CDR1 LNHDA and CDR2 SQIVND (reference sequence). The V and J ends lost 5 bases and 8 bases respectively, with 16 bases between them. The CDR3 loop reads CASSVNLGGDSPLHF. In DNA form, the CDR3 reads TGTGCCAGTAGTGTGAACCTGGGAGGGGATTCACCCCTCCACTTT. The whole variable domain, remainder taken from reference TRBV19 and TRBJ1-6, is DGGITQSPKYLFRKEGQNVTLSCEQNLNHDAMYWYRQDPGQGLRLIYYSQIVNDFQKGDIAEGYSVSREKKESFPLTVTSAQKNPTAFYLCASSVNLGGDSPLHFGNGTRLTVT.

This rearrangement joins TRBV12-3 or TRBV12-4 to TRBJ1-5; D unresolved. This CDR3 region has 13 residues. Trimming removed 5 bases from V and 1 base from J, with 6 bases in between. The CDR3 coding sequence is TGTGCCAGCAGTCCCCGGAGCAATCAGCCCCAGCATTTT. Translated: CASSPRSNQPQHF.

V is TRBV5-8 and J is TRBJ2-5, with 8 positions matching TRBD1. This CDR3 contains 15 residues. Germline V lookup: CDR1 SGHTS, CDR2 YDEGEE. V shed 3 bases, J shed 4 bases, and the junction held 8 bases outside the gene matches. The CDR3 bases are TGTGCCAGCAGCTCCATTCCAGACAGGGGAGAGACCCAGTACTTC. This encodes CASSSIPDRGETQYF.

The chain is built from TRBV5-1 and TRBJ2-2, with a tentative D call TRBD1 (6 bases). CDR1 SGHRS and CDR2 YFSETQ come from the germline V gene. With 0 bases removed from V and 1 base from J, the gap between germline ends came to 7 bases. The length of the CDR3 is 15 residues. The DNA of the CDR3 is TGCGCCAGCAGCTTGGAAGGGGGGAACACCGGGGAGCTGTTTTTT. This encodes CASSLEGGNTGELFF. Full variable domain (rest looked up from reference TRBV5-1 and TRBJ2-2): KAGVTQTPRYLIKTRGQQVTLSCSPISGHRSVSWYQQTPGQGLQFLFEYFSETQRNKGNFPGRFSGRQFSNSRSEMNVSTLELGDSALYLCASSLEGGNTGELFFGEGSRLTVL.

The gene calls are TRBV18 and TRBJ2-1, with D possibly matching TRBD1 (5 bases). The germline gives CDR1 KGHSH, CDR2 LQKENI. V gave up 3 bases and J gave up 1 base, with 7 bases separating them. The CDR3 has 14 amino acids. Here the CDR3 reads CASSPNRSYNEQFF. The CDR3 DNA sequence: TGTGCCAGCTCACCCAACAGGTCCTACAATGAGCAGTTCTTC.

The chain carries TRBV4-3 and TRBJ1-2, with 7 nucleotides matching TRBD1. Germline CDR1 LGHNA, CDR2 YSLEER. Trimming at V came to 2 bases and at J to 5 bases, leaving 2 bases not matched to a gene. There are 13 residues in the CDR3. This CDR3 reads CASSQKQGYGYTF. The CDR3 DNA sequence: TGCGCCAGCAGCCAAAAACAGGGGTATGGCTACACCTTC.

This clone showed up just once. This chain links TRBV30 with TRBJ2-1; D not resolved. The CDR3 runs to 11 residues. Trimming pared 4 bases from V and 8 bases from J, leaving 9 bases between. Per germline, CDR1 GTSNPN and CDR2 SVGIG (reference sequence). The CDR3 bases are TGTGCCTGGACTTTGCGCTATGAGCAGTTCTTC. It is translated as CAWTLRYEQFF. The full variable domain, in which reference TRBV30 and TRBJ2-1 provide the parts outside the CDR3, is SQTIHQWPATLVQPVGSPLSLECTVEGTSNPNLYWYRQAAGRGLQLLFYSVGIGQISSEVPQNLSASRPQDRQFILSSKKLLLSDSGFYLCAWTLRYEQFFGPGTRLTVL.

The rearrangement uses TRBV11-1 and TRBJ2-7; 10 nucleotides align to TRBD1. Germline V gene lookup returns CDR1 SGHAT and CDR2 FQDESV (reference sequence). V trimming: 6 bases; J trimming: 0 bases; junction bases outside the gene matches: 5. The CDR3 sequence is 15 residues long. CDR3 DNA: TGTGCCAGCAGGGCCGGGACAGGGGCCTCCTACGAGCAGTACTTC. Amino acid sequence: CASRAGTGASYEQYF.

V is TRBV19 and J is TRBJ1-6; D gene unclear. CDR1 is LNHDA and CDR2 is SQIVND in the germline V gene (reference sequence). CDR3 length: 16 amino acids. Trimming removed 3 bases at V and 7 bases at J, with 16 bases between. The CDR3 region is CASSIFLLSGNSPLHF. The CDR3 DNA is TGTGCCAGTAGTATTTTTCTGTTGAGCGGAAATTCACCCCTCCACTTT.

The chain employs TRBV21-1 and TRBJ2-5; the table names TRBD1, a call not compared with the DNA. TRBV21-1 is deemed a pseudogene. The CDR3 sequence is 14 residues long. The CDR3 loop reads CASIRQGTQETQYF. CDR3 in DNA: TGTGCCAGCATCCGACAGGGAACCCAAGAGACCCAGTACTTC.

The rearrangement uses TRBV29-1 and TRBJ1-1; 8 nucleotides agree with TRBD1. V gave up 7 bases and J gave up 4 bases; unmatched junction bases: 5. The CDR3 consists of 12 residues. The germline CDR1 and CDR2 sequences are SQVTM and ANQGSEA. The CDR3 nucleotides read TGCAGCGGGAACAGGGGGAGCACTGAAGCTTTCTTT. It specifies CSGNRGSTEAFF. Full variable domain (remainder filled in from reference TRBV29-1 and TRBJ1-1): SAVISQKPSRDICQRGTSLTIQCQVDSQVTMMFWYRQQPGQSLTLIATANQGSEATYESGFVIDKFPISRPNLTFSTLTVSNMSPEDSSIYLCSGNRGSTEAFFGQGTRLTVV.

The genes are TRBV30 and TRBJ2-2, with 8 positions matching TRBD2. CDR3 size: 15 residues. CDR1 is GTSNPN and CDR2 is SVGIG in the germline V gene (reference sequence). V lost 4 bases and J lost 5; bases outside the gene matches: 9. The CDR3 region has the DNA TGTGCCTGGACTCGGGGGGGGCCGAGTACCGGGGAGCTGTTTTTT. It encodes CAWTRGGPSTGELFF.

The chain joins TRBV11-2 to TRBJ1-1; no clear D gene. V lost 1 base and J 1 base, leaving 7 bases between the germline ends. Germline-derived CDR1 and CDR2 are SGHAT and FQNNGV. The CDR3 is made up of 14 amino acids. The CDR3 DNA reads TGTGCCAGCAGCTTAGGGGCAACGAACACTGAAGCTTTCTTT. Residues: CASSLGATNTEAFF. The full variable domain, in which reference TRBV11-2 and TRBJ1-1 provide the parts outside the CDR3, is EAGVAQSPRYKIIEKRQSVAFWCNPISGHATLYWYQQILGQGPKLLIQFQNNGVVDDSQLPKDRFSAERLKGVDSTLKIQPAKLEDSAVYLCASSLGATNTEAFFGQGTRLTVV.

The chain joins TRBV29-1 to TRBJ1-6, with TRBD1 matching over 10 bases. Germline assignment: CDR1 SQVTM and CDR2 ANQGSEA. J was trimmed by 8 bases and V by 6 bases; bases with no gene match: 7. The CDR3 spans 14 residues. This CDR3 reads CSVLRQGADSPLHF. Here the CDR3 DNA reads TGCAGCGTATTAAGACAGGGGGCGGATTCACCCCTCCACTTT.

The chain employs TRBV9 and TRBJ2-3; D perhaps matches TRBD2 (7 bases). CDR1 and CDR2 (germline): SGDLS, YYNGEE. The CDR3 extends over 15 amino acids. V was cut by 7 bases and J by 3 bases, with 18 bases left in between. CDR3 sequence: CASGLAGAITDTQYF. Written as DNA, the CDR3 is TGTGCCAGCGGTCTTGCGGGGGCGATAACAGATACGCAGTATTTT.

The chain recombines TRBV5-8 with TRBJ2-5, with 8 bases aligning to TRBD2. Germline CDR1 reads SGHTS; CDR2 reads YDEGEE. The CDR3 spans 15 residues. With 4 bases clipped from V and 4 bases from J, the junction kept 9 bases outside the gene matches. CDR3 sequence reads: CASSRGGAVLETQYF. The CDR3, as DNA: TGTGCCAGCAGCCGGGGGGGGGCCGTGTTAGAGACCCAGTACTTC.

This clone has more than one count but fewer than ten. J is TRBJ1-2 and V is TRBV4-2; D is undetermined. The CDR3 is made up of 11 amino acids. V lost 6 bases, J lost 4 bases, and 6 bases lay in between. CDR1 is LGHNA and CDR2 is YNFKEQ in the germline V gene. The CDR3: CASSNTYGYTF. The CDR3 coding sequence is TGTGCCAGCAGTAACACCTATGGCTACACCTTC.

In DNA form, the CDR3 reads TGTGCCAGCAGCCAAGCGGTTGGTGCTGGAGATACGCAGTATTTT. Protein product: CASSQAVGAGDTQYF. V and J are TRBV3-1 (or the pseudogene TRBV3-2) and TRBJ2-3; no reliable D call. Germline CDR1 is LGHDT and CDR2 is YNNKEL (reference sequence). The CDR3 contains 15 residues. V gave up 1 base and J gave up 5 bases, with 13 bases separating them.

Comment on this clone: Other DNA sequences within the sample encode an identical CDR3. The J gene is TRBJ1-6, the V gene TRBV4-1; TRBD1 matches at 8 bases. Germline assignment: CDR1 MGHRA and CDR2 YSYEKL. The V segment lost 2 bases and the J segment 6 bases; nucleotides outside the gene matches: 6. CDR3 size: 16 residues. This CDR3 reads CASSQQGARSNSPLHF. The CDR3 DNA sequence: TGCGCCAGCAGCCAACAGGGGGCGCGTAGTAATTCACCCCTCCACTTT.

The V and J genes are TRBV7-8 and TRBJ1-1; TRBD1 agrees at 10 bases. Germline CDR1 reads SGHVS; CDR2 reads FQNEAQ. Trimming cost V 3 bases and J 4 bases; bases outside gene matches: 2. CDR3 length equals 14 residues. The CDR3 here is CASSFGQGGTEAFF. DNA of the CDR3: TGTGCCAGCAGCTTCGGACAGGGGGGCACTGAAGCTTTCTTT.

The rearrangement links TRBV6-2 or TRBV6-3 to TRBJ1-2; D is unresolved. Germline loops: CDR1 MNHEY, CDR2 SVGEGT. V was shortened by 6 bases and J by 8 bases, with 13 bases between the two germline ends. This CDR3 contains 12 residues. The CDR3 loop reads CASSPNAGGYTF. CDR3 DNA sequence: TGTGCCAGCAGCCCTAACGCGGGCGGCTACACCTTC.

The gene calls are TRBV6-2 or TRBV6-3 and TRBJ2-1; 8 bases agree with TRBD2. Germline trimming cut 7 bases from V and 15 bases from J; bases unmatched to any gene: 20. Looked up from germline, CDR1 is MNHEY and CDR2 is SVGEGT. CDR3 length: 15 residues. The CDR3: CASNPLAPDSGVTFF. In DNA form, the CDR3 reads TGTGCCAGCAACCCCTTAGCCCCAGATAGCGGGGTGACGTTCTTC.

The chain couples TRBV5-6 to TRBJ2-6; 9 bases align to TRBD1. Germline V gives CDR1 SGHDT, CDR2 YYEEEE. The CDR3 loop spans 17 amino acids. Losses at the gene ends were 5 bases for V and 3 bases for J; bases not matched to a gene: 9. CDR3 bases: TGTGCCAGCAGTCAGGACAGGGGCGCCCTTGGGGCCAACGTCCTGACTTTC. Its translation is CASSQDRGALGANVLTF.

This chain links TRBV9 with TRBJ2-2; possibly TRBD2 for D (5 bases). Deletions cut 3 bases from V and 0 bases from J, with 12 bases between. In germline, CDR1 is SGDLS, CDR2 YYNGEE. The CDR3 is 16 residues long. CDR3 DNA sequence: TGTGCCAGCAGCGAAAGGACTTTTTCGAACACCGGGGAGCTGTTTTTT. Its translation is CASSERTFSNTGELFF.

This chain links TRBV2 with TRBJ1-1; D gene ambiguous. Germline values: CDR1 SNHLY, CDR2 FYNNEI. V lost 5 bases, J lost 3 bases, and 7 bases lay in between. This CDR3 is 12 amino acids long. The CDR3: CASSLEDTEAFF. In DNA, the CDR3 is TGTGCCAGCAGTTTGGAGGACACTGAAGCTTTCTTT.